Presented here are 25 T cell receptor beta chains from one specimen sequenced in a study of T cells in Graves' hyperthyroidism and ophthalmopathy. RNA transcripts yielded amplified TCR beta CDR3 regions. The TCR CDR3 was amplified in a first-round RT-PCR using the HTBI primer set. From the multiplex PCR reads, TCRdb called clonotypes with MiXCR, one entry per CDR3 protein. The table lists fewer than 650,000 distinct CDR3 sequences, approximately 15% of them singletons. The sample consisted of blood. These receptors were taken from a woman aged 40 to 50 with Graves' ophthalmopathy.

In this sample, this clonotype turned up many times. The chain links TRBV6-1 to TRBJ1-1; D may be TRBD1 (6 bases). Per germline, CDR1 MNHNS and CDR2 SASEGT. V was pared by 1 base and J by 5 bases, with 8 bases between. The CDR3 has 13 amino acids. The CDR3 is CASSEGGRTEAFF. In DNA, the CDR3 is TGTGCCAGCAGTGAAGGGGGGCGGACTGAAGCTTTCTTT.

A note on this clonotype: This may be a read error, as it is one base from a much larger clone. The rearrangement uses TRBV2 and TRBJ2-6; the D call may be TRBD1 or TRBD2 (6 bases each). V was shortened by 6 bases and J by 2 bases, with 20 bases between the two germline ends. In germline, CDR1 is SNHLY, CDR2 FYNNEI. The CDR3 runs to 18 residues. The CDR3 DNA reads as TGTGCCAGCAGCTTAGGAGGGGACATCGGCCCTGGGGCCAACGTCCTGACTTTC. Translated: CASSLGGDIGPGANVLTF.

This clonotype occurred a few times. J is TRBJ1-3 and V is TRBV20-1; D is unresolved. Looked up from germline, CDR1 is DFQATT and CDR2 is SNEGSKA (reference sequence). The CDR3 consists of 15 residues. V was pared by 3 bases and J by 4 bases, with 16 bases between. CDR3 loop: CSASRATLGGNTIYF. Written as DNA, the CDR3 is TGCAGTGCTAGTCGAGCGACCCTCGGGGGAAACACCATATATTTT.

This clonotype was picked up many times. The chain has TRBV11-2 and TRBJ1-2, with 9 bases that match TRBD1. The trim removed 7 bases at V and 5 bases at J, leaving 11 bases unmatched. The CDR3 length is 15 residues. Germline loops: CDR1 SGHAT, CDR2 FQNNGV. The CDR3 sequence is CASTDITGGMYGYTF. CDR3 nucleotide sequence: TGTGCCAGCACCGATATTACAGGGGGCATGTATGGCTACACCTTC.

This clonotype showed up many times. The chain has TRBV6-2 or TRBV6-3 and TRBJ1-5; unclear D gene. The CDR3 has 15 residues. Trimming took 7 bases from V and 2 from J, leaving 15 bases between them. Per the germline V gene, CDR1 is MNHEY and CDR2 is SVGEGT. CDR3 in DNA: TGTGCCAGCACCCCGGGCCCTATACGCAATCAGCCCCAGCATTTT. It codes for CASTPGPIRNQPQHF.

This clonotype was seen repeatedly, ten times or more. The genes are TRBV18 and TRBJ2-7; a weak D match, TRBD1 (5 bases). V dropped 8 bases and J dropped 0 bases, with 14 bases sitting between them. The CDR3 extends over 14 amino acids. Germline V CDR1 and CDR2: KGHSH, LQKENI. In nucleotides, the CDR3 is TGTGCCAGCAGCCCTCAGGGTGGCTCCTACGAGCAGTACTTC. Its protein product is CASSPQGGSYEQYF.

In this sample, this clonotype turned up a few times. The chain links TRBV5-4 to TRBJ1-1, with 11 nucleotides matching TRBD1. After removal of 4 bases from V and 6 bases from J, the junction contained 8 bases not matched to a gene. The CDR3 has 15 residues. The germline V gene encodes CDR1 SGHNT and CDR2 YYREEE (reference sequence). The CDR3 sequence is CASSRGQGAKAEAFF. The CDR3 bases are TGTGCCAGCAGCCGTGGACAGGGGGCGAAGGCTGAAGCTTTCTTT.

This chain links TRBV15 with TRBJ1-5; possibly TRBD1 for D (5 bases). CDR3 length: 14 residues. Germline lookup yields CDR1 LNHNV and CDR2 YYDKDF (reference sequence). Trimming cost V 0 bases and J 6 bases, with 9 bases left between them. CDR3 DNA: TGTGCCACCAGCAGAGATTGGGGGAGTCAGCCCCAGCATTTT. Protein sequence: CATSRDWGSQPQHF.

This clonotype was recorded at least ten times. CDR3 bases: TGTGCCAGCAGCCACAGGGAGCGGTACGAGCAGTACTTC. Translated, it gives CASSHRERYEQYF. The chain has TRBV14 and TRBJ2-7; D tentatively fits TRBD1 or TRBD2 (5 bases each). Per germline, CDR1 SGHDN and CDR2 FVKESK. The CDR3 runs 13 residues. V lost 3 bases, J lost 4 bases, and 10 bases lay in between.

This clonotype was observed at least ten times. The CDR3 DNA reads TGCGCCACCGTCGGGGGCGACCCGAACACTGAAGCTTTCTTT. Its translation is CATVGGDPNTEAFF. The genes are TRBV4-1 and TRBJ1-1, with D maybe TRBD1 (6 bases). Trimming stripped 10 bases from V and 1 base from J, with 16 bases between. CDR1 is MGHRA and CDR2 is YSYEKL in the germline V gene. The CDR3 is made up of 14 amino acids.

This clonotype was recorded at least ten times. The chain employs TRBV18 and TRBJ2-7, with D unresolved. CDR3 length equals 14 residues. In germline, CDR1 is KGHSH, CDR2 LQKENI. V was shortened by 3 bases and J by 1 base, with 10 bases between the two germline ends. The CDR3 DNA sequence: TGTGCCAGCTCACCCATCGGAACTTCCTACGAGCAGTACTTC. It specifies CASSPIGTSYEQYF.

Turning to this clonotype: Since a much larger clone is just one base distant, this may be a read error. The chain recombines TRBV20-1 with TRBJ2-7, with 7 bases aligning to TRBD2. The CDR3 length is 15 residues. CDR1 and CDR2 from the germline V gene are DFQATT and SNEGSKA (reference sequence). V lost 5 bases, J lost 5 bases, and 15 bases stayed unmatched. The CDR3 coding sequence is TGCAGTGCTTCCCGGTGGAGGACTAGGGCCGACGAGCAGTACTTC. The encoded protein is CSASRWRTRADEQYF.

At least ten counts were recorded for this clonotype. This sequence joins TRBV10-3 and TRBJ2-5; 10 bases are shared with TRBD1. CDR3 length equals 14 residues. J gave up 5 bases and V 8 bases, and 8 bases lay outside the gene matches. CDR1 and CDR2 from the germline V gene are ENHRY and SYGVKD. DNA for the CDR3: TGTGCCATCCGGGGGACAGGGGATGGGGAGACCCAGTACTTC. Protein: CAIRGTGDGETQYF.

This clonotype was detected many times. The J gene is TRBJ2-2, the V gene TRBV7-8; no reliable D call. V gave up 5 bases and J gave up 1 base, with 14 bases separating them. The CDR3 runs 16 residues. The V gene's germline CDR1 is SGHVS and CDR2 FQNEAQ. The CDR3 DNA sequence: TGTGCCAGCAGCCCTTCCTCGCGACAGAACACCGGGGAGCTGTTTTTT. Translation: CASSPSSRQNTGELFF.

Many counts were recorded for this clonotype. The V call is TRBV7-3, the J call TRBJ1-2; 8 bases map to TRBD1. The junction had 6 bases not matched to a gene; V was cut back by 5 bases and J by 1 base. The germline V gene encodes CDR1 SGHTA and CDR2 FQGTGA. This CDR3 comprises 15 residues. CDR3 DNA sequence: TGTGCCAGCAGCCCCGGACAGGGTTATAACTATGGCTACACCTTC. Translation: CASSPGQGYNYGYTF.

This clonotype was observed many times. The CDR3: CASSLDAGGRASDTQYF. The CDR3 nucleotides read TGTGCCAGCAGCTTAGATGCTGGCGGGAGGGCCTCAGATACGCAGTATTTT. This chain connects TRBV11-2 to TRBJ2-3; TRBD2 aligns across 9 bases. CDR3 size: 17 residues. Trimming at V came to 0 bases and at J to 4 bases, leaving 8 bases not matched to a gene. From germline, CDR1 is SGHAT and CDR2 FQNNGV.

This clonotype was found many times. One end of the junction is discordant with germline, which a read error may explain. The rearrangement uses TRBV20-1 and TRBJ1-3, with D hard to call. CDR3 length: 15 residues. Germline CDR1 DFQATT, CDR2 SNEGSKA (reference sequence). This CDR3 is CSDRVTRILGNTIYF. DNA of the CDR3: TGCAGTGATAGAGTCACTCGGATACTAGGAAACACCATATATTTT.

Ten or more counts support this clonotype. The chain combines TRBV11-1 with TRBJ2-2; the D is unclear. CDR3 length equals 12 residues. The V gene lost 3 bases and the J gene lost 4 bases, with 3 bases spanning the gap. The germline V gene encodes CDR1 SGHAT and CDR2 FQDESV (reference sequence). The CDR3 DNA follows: TGTGCCAGCAGCTTTGTCACCGGGGAGCTGTTTTTT. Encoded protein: CASSFVTGELFF.

The CDR3 region has the DNA TGCGCCAGCAGCTTGGAGGGGACGGAAAGCAATCAGCCCCAGCATTTT. It yields the protein CASSLEGTESNQPQHF. The rearrangement links TRBV5-1 to TRBJ1-5; D is perhaps TRBD1 (5 bases). The CDR3 has 16 residues. The germline V gene has CDR1 SGHRS and CDR2 YFSETQ. V lost 0 bases and J lost 1, with 11 bases in between.

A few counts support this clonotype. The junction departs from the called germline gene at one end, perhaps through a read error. The CDR3 coding sequence is TGCAGTGCTATAAAACTAGCGGACCTTGAAAACATTCGGTACTTC. It translates to CSAIKLADLENIRYF. The rearrangement joins TRBV20-1 to TRBJ2-4, with 8 bases fitting TRBD2. Germline V lookup: CDR1 DFQATT, CDR2 SNEGSKA (reference sequence). The CDR3 spans 15 residues.

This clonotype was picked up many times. CDR3 region: CASSLEMAEQYF. The CDR3 nucleotides are TGTGCCAGCAGCTTAGAGATGGCCGAGCAGTACTTC. The chain is built from TRBV7-2 and TRBJ2-7; D ambiguous. The germline CDR1 and CDR2 sequences are SGHTA and FQGNSA. Trimming removed 1 base from V and 6 bases from J, with 7 bases in between. This CDR3 comprises 12 residues.

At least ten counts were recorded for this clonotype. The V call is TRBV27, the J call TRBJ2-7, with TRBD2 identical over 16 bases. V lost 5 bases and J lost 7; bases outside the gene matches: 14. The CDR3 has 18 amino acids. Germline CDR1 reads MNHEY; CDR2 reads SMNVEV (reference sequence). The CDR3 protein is CASSPRGLAGGPLGEQYF. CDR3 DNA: TGTGCCAGCAGTCCCAGGGGACTAGCGGGAGGGCCACTTGGAGAGCAGTACTTC.

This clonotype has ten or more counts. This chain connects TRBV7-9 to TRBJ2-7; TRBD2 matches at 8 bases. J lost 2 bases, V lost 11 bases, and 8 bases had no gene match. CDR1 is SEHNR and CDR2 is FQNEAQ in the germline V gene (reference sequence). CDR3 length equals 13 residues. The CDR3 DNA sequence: TGTGCCGCAAGCGGGAGTACCGCCTACGAGCAGTACTTC. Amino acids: CAASGSTAYEQYF.

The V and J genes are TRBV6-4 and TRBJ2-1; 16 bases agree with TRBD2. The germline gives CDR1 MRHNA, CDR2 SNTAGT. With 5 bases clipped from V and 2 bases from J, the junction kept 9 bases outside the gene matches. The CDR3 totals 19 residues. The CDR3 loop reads CASSRGLAGGPGTYNEQFF. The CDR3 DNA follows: TGTGCCAGCAGTAGGGGACTAGCGGGAGGGCCGGGGACCTACAATGAGCAGTTCTTC.

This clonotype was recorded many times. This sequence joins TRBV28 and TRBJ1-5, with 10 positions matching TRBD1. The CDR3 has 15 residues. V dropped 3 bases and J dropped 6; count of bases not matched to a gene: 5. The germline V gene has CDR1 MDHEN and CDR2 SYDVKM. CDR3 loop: CASSFAGTGVQPQHF. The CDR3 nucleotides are TGTGCCAGCAGTTTCGCCGGGACAGGGGTTCAGCCCCAGCATTTT.